These 16 T cell receptor beta chains were all obtained from the same sample, sequenced in a study of CD8 T cells in Susac syndrome (dated by TCRdb to between 2018 and 2021). The library was produced with the immunoSEQ multiplex PCR assay. RNA was extracted using the RNeasy kit, and roughly 0.5 to 1 ug of the RNA was reverse transcribed with random hexamers. TCRdb trimmed public reads at Q25 via fastp, called clones via MiXCR and kept in-frame beta chains. Records with the same CDR3 protein are collapsed into one entry carrying the most frequent genes and DNA. The sample table contains around 80,000 distinct CDR3 sequences; only one count was recorded for under 95% of them. The top ten clones comprise around 0.45% of the sample. Sequenced sample: CD8+ T cells from PBMCs. These receptors all stem from a human donor with Susac syndrome.

A single count supports this clonotype. The CDR3 DNA follows: TGTGCCAGCAGCGATGGAGCCAATGAGCAGTTCTTC. Protein product: CASSDGANEQFF. This sequence joins TRBV9 and TRBJ2-1; D ambiguous. Trimming took 3 bases from V and 6 from J, leaving 7 bases between them. From germline, CDR1 is SGDLS and CDR2 YYNGEE. The CDR3 is made up of 12 amino acids.

V usage is TRBV7-2 and J usage is TRBJ2-7; TRBD2 might be the D (6 bases). CDR3 size: 16 residues. V was trimmed by 1 base and J by 1 base, leaving 14 bases between them. Germline V gives CDR1 SGHTA, CDR2 FQGNSA. This CDR3 reads CASSLGPGESSYEQYF. The DNA of the CDR3 is TGTGCCAGCAGCTTAGGCCCGGGGGAATCTTCCTACGAGCAGTACTTC.

This clonotype was detected only once. This chain uses TRBV6-2 or TRBV6-3 with TRBJ1-1, with no clear D. The V end lost 0 bases, the J end lost 11 bases, and 7 bases lay between the germline ends. The CDR3 is 11 amino acids. Germline CDR1 and CDR2: MNHEY and SVGEGT. The CDR3 loop is CASSYSGLAFF. The DNA for the CDR3 is TGTGCCAGCAGTTACTCGGGTCTTGCTTTCTTT.

The chain uses TRBV11-3 and TRBJ2-1, with 9 bases matching TRBD1. The CDR3 length is 15 residues. Germline V lookup: CDR1 SGHNT, CDR2 YENEEA. The V segment lost 3 bases and the J segment 7 bases; nucleotides outside the gene matches: 7. CDR3 sequence (DNA): TGTGCCAGCAGCTTCTTGGGACAGGGCTCGAATGAGCAGTTCTTC. Protein product: CASSFLGQGSNEQFF.

Details on this clonotype: The junction departs from the called germline gene at one end, perhaps through a read error. The chain combines TRBV20-1 with TRBJ1-6; TRBD1 aligns across 8 bases. CDR1 is DFQATT and CDR2 is SNEGSKA in the germline V gene (reference sequence). The CDR3 length is 17 residues. CDR3 in DNA: TGCAGTGCTAGAGATTCCGCAGGGGGCGCCTACAATTCACCCCTCCACTTT. This codes for CSARDSAGGAYNSPLHF.

The J gene is TRBJ2-3, the V gene TRBV20-1; D not resolved. This CDR3 is 14 amino acids long. V gave up 1 base and J gave up 3 bases, with 11 bases separating them. Germline CDR1 DFQATT, CDR2 SNEGSKA (reference sequence). Here the CDR3 DNA reads TGCAGTGCTAGAGCCCCGATATCGACAGATACGCAGTATTTT. The encoded protein is CSARAPISTDTQYF.

CDR3 protein: CASSSYRLFEANYGYTF. The CDR3 nucleotides are TGTGCCAGTAGTTCTTACAGACTCTTCGAAGCTAACTATGGCTACACCTTC. The chain uses TRBV19 and TRBJ1-2; unclear D gene. The germline gives CDR1 LNHDA, CDR2 SQIVND (reference sequence). Trimming shortened V by 5 bases and J by 0 bases, and 19 bases separated the two germline ends. The CDR3 has 17 amino acids.

The chain is built from TRBV20-1 and TRBJ2-5; D not certain. Deletions cut 3 bases from V and 3 bases from J, with 8 bases between. CDR1 is DFQATT and CDR2 is SNEGSKA in the germline V gene (reference sequence). There are 12 residues in the CDR3. CDR3 DNA: TGCAGTGCTAGGGACCTTGAAGAGACCCAGTACTTC. Translation: CSARDLEETQYF.

The rearrangement links TRBV20-1 to TRBJ2-1, with TRBD2 identical over 9 bases. Germline CDR1 reads DFQATT; CDR2 reads SNEGSKA (reference sequence). The V and J ends lost 1 base and 5 bases, in that order; junction bases with no gene match: 6. The CDR3 length is 15 residues. The DNA for the CDR3 is TGCAGTGCTAGAGTTCCTAGCGGGGCGAACAATGAGCAGTTCTTC. As protein: CSARVPSGANNEQFF.

The chain couples TRBV27 to TRBJ2-1; D tentatively reads TRBD1 or TRBD2 (6 bases each). With 2 bases removed from V and 0 bases from J, the gap between germline ends came to 11 bases. The CDR3 is 16 amino acids. Germline V lookup: CDR1 MNHEY, CDR2 SMNVEV (reference sequence). The CDR3 region is CASSLGGRSSYNEQFF. DNA of the CDR3: TGTGCCAGCAGTTTAGGGGGGCGGAGCTCCTACAATGAGCAGTTCTTC.

V gene TRBV6-1 combines with J gene TRBJ1-1, with D perhaps TRBD1 (6 bases). This CDR3 region has 16 residues. The V end lost 6 bases, the J end lost 7 bases, and 24 bases lay between the germline ends. CDR1 and CDR2 (germline): MNHNS, SASEGT. The CDR3 region is CASSPEMGGHNSEAFF. CDR3 in DNA: TGTGCCAGCAGCCCTGAGATGGGGGGGCATAATAGTGAAGCTTTCTTT.

The V gene is TRBV18, the J gene TRBJ2-7; 7 bases agree with TRBD1. The CDR3 runs 15 residues. Germline V gene lookup returns CDR1 KGHSH and CDR2 LQKENI. With V trimmed by 2 bases and J by 0 bases, 4 bases remained unmatched. In DNA, the CDR3 is TGTGCCAGCTCACCAAGGGACAGTTCCTCCTACGAGCAGTACTTC. This sequence encodes CASSPRDSSSYEQYF.

The chain joins TRBV18 to TRBJ2-1; no definite D call. The V gene lost 4 bases and the J gene lost 0 bases, with 10 bases spanning the gap. This CDR3 has 15 residues. Germline V gives CDR1 KGHSH, CDR2 LQKENI. CDR3 nucleotide sequence: TGTGCCAGCTCACACAGTGATAGCTCCTACAATGAGCAGTTCTTC. This gives the protein CASSHSDSSYNEQFF.

The chain recombines TRBV20-1 with TRBJ2-3; 8 positions agree with TRBD2. V shed 0 bases, J shed 4 bases, and the junction held 6 bases outside the gene matches. The CDR3 extends over 15 amino acids. The germline V gene encodes CDR1 DFQATT and CDR2 SNEGSKA (reference sequence). CDR3 amino acids: CSARDLGGAPDTQYF. The CDR3, as DNA: TGCAGTGCTAGAGATCTCGGGGGGGCCCCAGATACGCAGTATTTT.

The chain carries TRBV5-1 and TRBJ2-2, with 7 bases that match TRBD2. Germline V lookup: CDR1 SGHRS, CDR2 YFSETQ. V lost 1 base, J lost 2 bases, and 8 bases stayed unmatched. CDR3 length: 17 residues. Here the CDR3 DNA reads TGCGCCAGCAGCTTGTCAATGGGGGGGACTAACACCGGGGAGCTGTTTTTT. Translation gives CASSLSMGGTNTGELFF.

The chain carries TRBV29-1 and TRBJ2-1, with TRBD2 identical over 7 bases. CDR3 size: 13 residues. Germline V lookup: CDR1 SQVTM, CDR2 ANQGSEA. Unmatched junction bases numbered 3, after V lost 7 bases and J lost 0 bases. CDR3 residues: CSALAGSYNEQFF. The CDR3 nucleotides read TGCAGCGCCTTAGCGGGCTCCTACAATGAGCAGTTCTTC.